Shown below are 21 T cell receptor beta chains from a single sample sequenced in a study of blood T cell repertoires in COVID-19. Sequencing was performed with immunoSEQ multiplex PCR; in TCRdb, only in-frame clones are kept and a portion is missing. The repertoire holds 300,000 to 400,000 clones, more than 75% seen once, with roughly 1.2% in the top ten. The sequencing sample was made of PBMCs or T cells enriched from blood (not recorded which). These receptors were collected from a woman aged 18-29 years who had recovered from COVID-19.

This clone was seen only a few times. The rearrangement links TRBV30 to TRBJ1-5, with D unresolved. The CDR3 has 15 residues. CDR1 GTSNPN and CDR2 SVGIG come from the germline V gene (reference sequence). Deletions cut 2 bases from V and 1 base from J, with 12 bases between. CDR3 loop: CAWSRHGESNQPQHF. The CDR3 bases are TGTGCCTGGAGTCGACACGGGGAAAGCAATCAGCCCCAGCATTTT. The whole variable domain, remainder taken from reference TRBV30 and TRBJ1-5, is SQTIHQWPATLVQPVGSPLSLECTVEGTSNPNLYWYRQAAGRGLQLLFYSVGIGQISSEVPQNLSASRPQDRQFILSSKKLLLSDSGFYLCAWSRHGESNQPQHFGDGTRLSIL.

This chain joins TRBV5-6 and TRBJ2-7; tentative D call: TRBD1 (7 bases). Germline assignment: CDR1 SGHDT and CDR2 YYEEEE. Trimming removed 3 bases at V and 4 bases at J, with 14 bases between. The CDR3 spans 14 residues. The CDR3 DNA follows: TGTGCCAGCAGCTACGGGGGACAGTTATACGAGCAGTACTTC. It is translated as CASSYGGQLYEQYF.

This chain links TRBV11-2 with TRBJ1-5, with a weak D call TRBD1 (5 bases). The CDR3 consists of 14 residues. V lost 3 bases and J 0 bases, leaving 6 bases between the germline ends. Germline CDR1 and CDR2: SGHAT and FQNNGV. Written as DNA, the CDR3 is TGTGCCAGCAGCTTGGGGGGTAGCAATCAGCCCCAGCATTTT. Protein product: CASSLGGSNQPQHF.

The rearrangement joins TRBV6-5 to TRBJ2-7; possibly TRBD2 for D (7 bases). Looked up from germline, CDR1 is MNHEY and CDR2 is SVGAGI. The CDR3 is 13 amino acids. Deletions cut 8 bases from V and 3 bases from J, with 14 bases between. The CDR3 here is CASSRGGDYEQYF. CDR3 DNA sequence: TGTGCCAGCTCTAGGGGGGGGGACTACGAGCAGTACTTC.

This sequence joins TRBV5-4 and TRBJ1-2; TRBD1 aligns across 10 bases. The CDR3 runs 16 residues. Trimming cost V 1 base and J 3 bases; bases outside gene matches: 6. Looked up from germline, CDR1 is SGHNT and CDR2 is YYREEE (reference sequence). CDR3 amino acids: CASSLPGQGVHYGYTF. The CDR3 nucleotides are TGTGCCAGCAGCTTGCCAGGACAGGGGGTACACTATGGCTACACCTTC.

This chain links TRBV18 with TRBJ1-4, with no clear D. Trimming cost V 1 base and J 5 bases, with 5 bases left between them. The CDR3 consists of 13 residues. Per germline, CDR1 KGHSH and CDR2 LQKENI. CDR3 residues: CASSPRQNEKLFF. The CDR3 coding sequence is TGTGCCAGCTCACCACGTCAGAATGAAAAACTGTTTTTT.

The J gene is TRBJ1-1, the V gene TRBV19; no firm D call. This CDR3 has 12 amino acids. Germline CDR1 and CDR2: LNHDA and SQIVND (reference sequence). V dropped 5 bases and J dropped 5 bases, with 9 bases sitting between them. Here the CDR3 reads CASSWSGTEAFF. For the CDR3, the DNA is TGTGCCAGTAGTTGGAGTGGGACTGAAGCTTTCTTT.

CDR3 residues: CASSTGQGIGSGYTF. The CDR3, as DNA: TGTGCCAGCAGCACCGGACAGGGAATAGGAAGTGGCTACACCTTC. This chain links TRBV9 with TRBJ1-2, with 8 bases matching TRBD1. CDR1 is SGDLS and CDR2 is YYNGEE in the germline V gene. J gave up 7 bases and V 4 bases, and 12 bases lay outside the gene matches. This CDR3 has 15 amino acids. Supplemented by reference TRBV9 and TRBJ1-2, the full variable domain reads DSGVTQTPKHLITATGQRVTLRCSPRSGDLSVYWYQQSLDQGLQFLIQYYNGEERAKGNILERFSAQQFPDLHSELNLSSLELGDSALYFCASSTGQGIGSGYTFGSGTRLTVV.

This chain uses TRBV11-3 with TRBJ2-1; D is undetermined. Between the trimmed V and J ends, which lost 5 bases and 0 bases, there was a span of 11 bases. Germline CDR1 is SGHNT and CDR2 is YENEEA. This CDR3 has 15 residues. CDR3 sequence: CASSPGHSSYNEQFF. The DNA of the CDR3 is TGTGCCAGCAGCCCTGGGCATAGCTCCTACAATGAGCAGTTCTTC.

This clone occurred a few times. This rearrangement joins TRBV18 to TRBJ1-6; 7 bases are a match to TRBD1. From germline, CDR1 is KGHSH and CDR2 LQKENI. Losses at the gene ends were 6 bases for V and 9 bases for J; bases not matched to a gene: 5. The CDR3 is 13 residues long. CDR3 loop: CASSEGAGSPLHF. The CDR3, as DNA: TGTGCCAGCTCCGAGGGGGCCGGTTCACCCCTCCACTTT.

V gene TRBV25-1 combines with J gene TRBJ2-2, with 7 bases lining up with TRBD2. This CDR3 has 14 residues. Trimming removed 5 bases from V and 7 bases from J; junction bases left unmatched: 7. Germline V gene data show CDR1 as MGHDK and CDR2 as SYGVNS. CDR3 nucleotide sequence: TGTGCCAGCAGTCCTCAACGGGGGGTCGGGGAGCTGTTTTTT. Residues: CASSPQRGVGELFF.

The chain couples TRBV25-1 to TRBJ2-2; 10 nucleotides align to TRBD2. Trimming at V came to 8 bases and at J to 8 bases, leaving 8 bases not matched to a gene. Germline CDR1 MGHDK, CDR2 SYGVNS. The CDR3 loop spans 14 amino acids. The CDR3 DNA reads TGTGCCAGCTCGCGAGCGGGGGGGTCTGGGGAGCTGTTTTTT. Translated, it gives CASSRAGGSGELFF.

The chain couples TRBV5-1 to TRBJ2-7; TRBD2 matches 9 bases. The CDR3 is 15 amino acids. CDR1 is SGHRS, CDR2 YFSETQ, per germline. The junction had 9 bases not matched to a gene; V was cut back by 4 bases and J by 4 bases. The CDR3 nucleotides read TGCGCCAGCAGCGCCAGTCGACTAGCGGATTACGAGCAGTACTTC. Protein: CASSASRLADYEQYF.

The rearrangement joins TRBV2 to TRBJ1-4, with D perhaps TRBD1 (6 bases). V lost 6 bases and J 6 bases, leaving 11 bases between the germline ends. The CDR3 extends over 13 amino acids. The germline V gene has CDR1 SNHLY and CDR2 FYNNEI. CDR3 coding DNA: TGTGCCAGCAGAAGGGGGAGGGATGAAAAACTGTTTTTT. Protein product: CASRRGRDEKLFF.

This chain joins TRBV5-1 and TRBJ1-3, with TRBD1 matching 7 bases. V was clipped by 0 bases and J by 4 bases; unmatched bases: 1. CDR1 and CDR2 from the germline V gene are SGHRS and YFSETQ. This CDR3 region has 14 residues. The CDR3 nucleotides read TGCGCCAGCAGCTTGGCGACAGGGGGAAACACCATATATTTT. It translates to CASSLATGGNTIYF.

The chain couples TRBV4-1 to TRBJ1-1; no firm D call. Germline V gives CDR1 MGHRA, CDR2 YSYEKL. Trimming removed 1 base from V and 1 base from J, with 10 bases in between. The CDR3 spans 15 residues. The CDR3 DNA sequence: TGCGCCAGCAGCCAAGTTATACTCTGGAACACTGAAGCTTTCTTT. Its translation: CASSQVILWNTEAFF.

In DNA, the CDR3 is TGTGCCAGCAGTTTATTCCCCGGGACAGCAGGGAACTATGGCTACACCTTC. Its protein is CASSLFPGTAGNYGYTF. V gene TRBV28 combines with J gene TRBJ1-2; 7 positions match TRBD1. Germline V CDR1 and CDR2: MDHEN, SYDVKM. The CDR3 spans 17 residues. The junction had 10 bases not matched to a gene; V was cut back by 1 base and J by 2 bases.

The chain couples TRBV5-5 to TRBJ2-5, with D possibly matching TRBD1 (6 bases). The germline CDR1 and CDR2 sequences are SGHKS and YYEKEE (reference sequence). V was shortened by 4 bases and J by 6 bases, with 16 bases between the two germline ends. The CDR3 spans 14 residues. DNA for the CDR3: TGTGCCAGCAGCCCGCAGACAGGCGCACAGACCCAGTACTTC. Translating gives CASSPQTGAQTQYF.

This clone showed up just once. The sample contains more than one DNA sequence encoding this CDR3. The chain links TRBV30 to TRBJ2-7, with D possibly TRBD2 on 6 matching bases. The germline V and J ends were trimmed by 2 bases and 1 base, with 9 bases remaining between them. This CDR3 comprises 13 residues. Germline loops: CDR1 GTSNPN, CDR2 SVGIG (reference sequence). The chain's CDR3 is CAWSLAGSYEQYF. CDR3 coding DNA: TGTGCCTGGAGTCTCGCGGGGTCCTACGAGCAGTACTTC.

The gene calls are TRBV6-5 and TRBJ2-2, with TRBD1 matching 7 bases. In germline, CDR1 is MNHEY, CDR2 SVGAGI. The trim removed 3 bases at V and 3 bases at J, leaving 7 bases unmatched. The length of the CDR3 is 16 residues. The CDR3 DNA reads TGTGCCAGCAGTTATGAGGGACAGACTGACACCGGGGAGCTGTTTTTT. Protein: CASSYEGQTDTGELFF.

This sequence joins TRBV29-1 and TRBJ1-1; 9 bases align to TRBD1. This CDR3 region has 13 residues. With 1 base clipped from V and 5 bases from J, the junction kept 2 bases outside the gene matches. Germline V gives CDR1 SQVTM, CDR2 ANQGSEA. CDR3 DNA sequence: TGCAGCGTTGAAGCGACAGGGGGTACTGAAGCTTTCTTT. Residues: CSVEATGGTEAFF. Complete variable domain (other parts from reference TRBV29-1 and TRBJ1-1): SAVISQKPSRDICQRGTSLTIQCQVDSQVTMMFWYRQQPGQSLTLIATANQGSEATYESGFVIDKFPISRPNLTFSTLTVSNMSPEDSSIYLCSVEATGGTEAFFGQGTRLTVV.